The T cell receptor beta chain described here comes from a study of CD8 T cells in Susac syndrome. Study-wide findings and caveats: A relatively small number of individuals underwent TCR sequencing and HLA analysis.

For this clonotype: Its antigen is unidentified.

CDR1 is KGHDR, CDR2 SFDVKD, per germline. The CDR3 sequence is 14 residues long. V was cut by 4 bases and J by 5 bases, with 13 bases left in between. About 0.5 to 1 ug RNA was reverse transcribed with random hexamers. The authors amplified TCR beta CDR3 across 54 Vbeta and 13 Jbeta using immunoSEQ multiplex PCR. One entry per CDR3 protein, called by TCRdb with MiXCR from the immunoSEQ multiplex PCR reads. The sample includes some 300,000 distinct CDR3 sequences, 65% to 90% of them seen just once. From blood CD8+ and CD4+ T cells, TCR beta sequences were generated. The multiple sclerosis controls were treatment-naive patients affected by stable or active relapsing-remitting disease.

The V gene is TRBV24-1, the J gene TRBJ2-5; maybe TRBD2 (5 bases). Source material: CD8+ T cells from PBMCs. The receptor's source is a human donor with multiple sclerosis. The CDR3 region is CATSDPLEYETQYF. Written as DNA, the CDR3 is TGTGCCACCAGTGACCCACTAGAGTACGAGACCCAGTACTTC.